This T cell receptor (beta chain) was recorded in a study of beta chain features in type 1 diabetes. About the research overall: All samples combined gave about 100 million sorted cells for examination.

This CDR3 has 14 amino acids. Germline loops: CDR1 SEHNR, CDR2 FQNEAQ (reference sequence). V was shortened by 8 bases and J by 5 bases, with 19 bases between the two germline ends. TCRB transcripts that were expressed got sequenced, as all of the isolated RNA had been reverse transcribed. TCRdb's copy holds only in-frame clones and misses some; the assay was immunoSEQ multiplex PCR. This table has 600,000 or so clones, 11% to 15% appearing once. Overall study findings and caveats: A possible short-template PCR bias applies equally to patients and controls. Moderate yet significant TCRB CDR3 shortening was seen in Type 1 diabetes patients in all four CD4+ subsets. Still unanswered here is whether HLA type influences TCRB rearrangement. Patients with type 1 diabetes showed fewer VDJ junction insertions and more deletions.

About this clone: Antigen unknown.

What was sequenced was naive CD4+ T cells from blood. This rearrangement joins TRBV7-9 to TRBJ2-7, with D perhaps TRBD1 (6 bases). This TCR was recovered from a man aged 18 to 29 with type 1 diabetes. Written as DNA, the CDR3 is TGTGCCAGCGGGGGTGGACAGCGGCTCAACGAGCAGTACTTC. Translating gives CASGGGQRLNEQYF.